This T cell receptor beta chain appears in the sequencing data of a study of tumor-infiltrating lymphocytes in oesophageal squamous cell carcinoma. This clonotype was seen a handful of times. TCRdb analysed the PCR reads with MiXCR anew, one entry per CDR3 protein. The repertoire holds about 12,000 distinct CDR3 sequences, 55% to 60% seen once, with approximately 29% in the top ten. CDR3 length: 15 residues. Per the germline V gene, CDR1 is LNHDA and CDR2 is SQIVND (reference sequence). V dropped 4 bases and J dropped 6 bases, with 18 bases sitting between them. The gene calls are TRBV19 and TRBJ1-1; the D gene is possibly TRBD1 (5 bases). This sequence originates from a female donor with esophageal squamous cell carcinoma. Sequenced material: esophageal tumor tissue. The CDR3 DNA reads TGTGCCAGTAGTACTTCAATGACTAGGGACGCTGAAGCTTTCTTT. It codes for CASSTSMTRDAEAFF.